Each of the 20 T cell receptor beta chains below was sequenced from the same sample in a study of chemoradiotherapy in HPV16-positive cancers. Measured with immunoSEQ multiplex PCR; TCRdb has only the in-frame clones, and not every one. The sample shows more than 10,000 clones, roughly 88% of them seen only once. The sequenced sample was blood, obtained from a patient who underwent chemoradiotherapy. Receptors were obtained from a human donor with HPV-associated anogenital cancer.

The V and J genes are TRBV19 and TRBJ1-1; no firm D call. Germline CDR1 LNHDA, CDR2 SQIVND (reference sequence). This CDR3 contains 16 residues. Deletions cut 3 bases from V and 3 bases from J, with 17 bases between. CDR3 sequence (DNA): TGTGCCAGTAGTATTCCCTTCGTTGGTCGAGACACTGAAGCTTTCTTT. It translates to CASSIPFVGRDTEAFF.

The V and J genes are TRBV6-1 and TRBJ2-3, with 9 bases fitting TRBD2. The V segment lost 7 bases and the J segment 6 bases; nucleotides outside the gene matches: 11. Germline V gene data show CDR1 as MNHNS and CDR2 as SASEGT. This CDR3 contains 15 residues. DNA of the CDR3: TGTGCCAGCACCCCAGGTGGCGGGGGGGCCGATACGCAGTATTTT. It is translated as CASTPGGGGADTQYF.

CDR3 region: CATSRDWAQETQYF. The CDR3 coding sequence is TGTGCCACCAGCAGAGATTGGGCTCAAGAGACCCAGTACTTC. This chain uses TRBV15 with TRBJ2-5, with D unresolved. This CDR3 has 14 amino acids. Germline CDR1 is LNHNV and CDR2 is YYDKDF (reference sequence). V lost 0 bases to trimming and J lost 2 bases, with 7 bases between them.

This clone showed up just a few times. DNA for the CDR3: TGTGCCAGCAGCCAGGCCAGTGGAGCCTACGAGCAGTACTTC. As protein: CASSQASGAYEQYF. This rearrangement joins TRBV4-2 to TRBJ2-7; no clear D gene. The CDR3 loop spans 14 amino acids. The V gene lost 3 bases and the J gene lost 2 bases, with 11 bases spanning the gap. CDR1 and CDR2 from the germline V gene are LGHNA and YNFKEQ.

Note on this clone: Since no conserved phenylalanine or tryptophan closes the CDR3, a read error is the likely cause. V gene TRBV2 combines with J gene TRBJ1-2; tentatively, D is TRBD1 (5 bases). V lost 3 bases, J lost 7 bases, and 12 bases lay in between. The germline V gene has CDR1 SNHLY and CDR2 FYNNEI. This CDR3 is built from 13 residues. CDR3 in DNA: TGTGCCAGCAGTGATCCCAGGGTGGGTGGCTACACCCTC. Translation: CASSDPRVGGYTL.

The V gene is TRBV30, the J gene TRBJ1-2; unclear D gene. The germline V gene encodes CDR1 GTSNPN and CDR2 SVGIG (reference sequence). This CDR3 is built from 13 residues. V lost 7 bases and J lost 0, with 12 bases in between. This CDR3 reads CASLQDANYGYTF. In nucleotides, the CDR3 is TGTGCCTCCCTCCAGGACGCTAACTATGGCTACACCTTC. Full variable domain (missing parts from reference TRBV30 and TRBJ1-2): SQTIHQWPATLVQPVGSPLSLECTVEGTSNPNLYWYRQAAGRGLQLLFYSVGIGQISSEVPQNLSASRPQDRQFILSSKKLLLSDSGFYLCASLQDANYGYTFGSGTRLTVV.

The chain links TRBV2 to TRBJ1-2; D is unresolved. Germline V lookup: CDR1 SNHLY, CDR2 FYNNEI. Trimming took off 3 bases at V and 5 bases at J, with 7 bases between the two ends. The CDR3 has 12 amino acids. CDR3 in amino acids: CASSEAEYGYTF. In DNA form, the CDR3 reads TGTGCCAGCAGTGAGGCGGAGTATGGCTACACCTTC.

The rearrangement joins TRBV19 to TRBJ1-3; no clear D. Trimming removed 6 bases from V and 4 bases from J, with 4 bases in between. Germline loops: CDR1 LNHDA, CDR2 SQIVND (reference sequence). CDR3 length equals 11 residues. The CDR3 protein is CASRLGNTIYF. CDR3 bases: TGTGCCAGTAGACTGGGAAACACCATATATTTT.

The CDR3 nucleotides read TGTGCCAGCAGCCCCGGACAGGGGGCTAATAGACAGCCCCAGCATTTT. Residues: CASSPGQGANRQPQHF. This chain links TRBV6-6 with TRBJ1-5; 11 bases are shared with TRBD1. After removal of 6 bases from V and 7 bases from J, the junction contained 11 bases not matched to a gene. Germline V gene sequence: CDR1 MNHNY, CDR2 SVGAGI (reference sequence). The CDR3 loop spans 16 amino acids.

The chain combines TRBV5-1 with TRBJ1-1, with TRBD1 matching 8 bases. CDR1 is SGHRS, CDR2 YFSETQ, per germline. J gave up 3 bases and V 5 bases, and 9 bases lay outside the gene matches. The CDR3 extends over 15 amino acids. For the CDR3, the DNA is TGCGCCAGCAGGACAGGGGAGGTTCGGGACACTGAAGCTTTCTTT. This encodes CASRTGEVRDTEAFF.

The chain links TRBV7-2 to TRBJ1-2; TRBD1 agrees at 7 bases. Germline-derived CDR1 and CDR2 are SGHTA and FQGNSA. The ends lost 6 bases at V and 5 bases at J; junction bases unmatched: 6. The CDR3 consists of 13 residues. The CDR3 here is CASSSDRKYGYTF. The CDR3 coding sequence is TGTGCCAGCAGTTCGGACAGGAAATATGGCTACACCTTC.

This chain joins TRBV14 and TRBJ1-1; D unresolved. Germline V gene lookup returns CDR1 SGHDN and CDR2 FVKESK. Trimming pared 0 bases from V and 0 bases from J, leaving 5 bases between. This CDR3 has 14 amino acids. The CDR3 bases are TGTGCCAGCAGCCAAGACAGGCTGAACACTGAAGCTTTCTTT. It encodes CASSQDRLNTEAFF.

The V call is TRBV19, the J call TRBJ2-3; D call uncertain. From germline, CDR1 is LNHDA and CDR2 SQIVND (reference sequence). V was cut by 0 bases and J by 2 bases, with 9 bases left in between. The CDR3 is 15 residues long. The CDR3 sequence is CASSIDLISTDTQYF. CDR3 nucleotide sequence: TGTGCCAGTAGTATAGATCTGATTTCCACAGATACGCAGTATTTT.

The chain is built from TRBV5-1 and TRBJ2-5; a possible D gene is TRBD1 (5 bases). The V gene's germline CDR1 is SGHRS and CDR2 YFSETQ. The CDR3 is made up of 13 amino acids. With 4 bases removed from V and 7 bases from J, the gap between germline ends came to 14 bases. In DNA, the CDR3 is TGCGCCAGCAGCGAATTTCGTACAGGGACCCAGTACTTC. This encodes CASSEFRTGTQYF.

The rearrangement joins TRBV14 to TRBJ1-4; 9 bases match TRBD1. The CDR3 is 13 residues long. The V and J ends lost 3 bases and 10 bases, in that order; junction bases with no gene match: 3. Germline values: CDR1 SGHDN, CDR2 FVKESK. The CDR3 region is CASSQDRGRKLFF. CDR3 nucleotide sequence: TGTGCCAGCAGCCAGGACAGGGGAAGAAAACTGTTTTTT.

The chain couples TRBV19 to TRBJ1-1, with 10 bases identical to TRBD1. The CDR3 loop spans 16 amino acids. V was pared by 7 bases and J by 5 bases, with 13 bases of the junction left unmatched. Germline CDR1 reads LNHDA; CDR2 reads SQIVND (reference sequence). The CDR3 bases are TGTGCCAGTACCCCCCCTCGACAGGGGGCGAGGACTGAAGCTTTCTTT. Residues: CASTPPRQGARTEAFF.

This chain uses TRBV15 with TRBJ2-2; a possible D gene is TRBD1 (5 bases). Trimming pared 5 bases from V and 1 base from J, leaving 14 bases between. The CDR3 extends over 16 amino acids. CDR1 LNHNV and CDR2 YYDKDF come from the germline V gene (reference sequence). The CDR3 bases are TGTGCCACCAGCGCTGCATGGGGCGGGAACACCGGGGAGCTGTTTTTT. This gives the protein CATSAAWGGNTGELFF.

This clone occurred a few times. The chain links TRBV19 to TRBJ1-5, with unresolved D. Germline CDR1 LNHDA, CDR2 SQIVND (reference sequence). Trimming took 9 bases from V and 5 from J, leaving 14 bases between them. The CDR3 totals 13 residues. The CDR3 spells CASNVHGDQPQHF. The CDR3, as DNA: TGTGCCAGCAACGTACATGGAGATCAGCCCCAGCATTTT.

This sequence joins TRBV11-3 and TRBJ1-2; 8 positions match TRBD1. From germline, CDR1 is SGHNT and CDR2 YENEEA. Germline trimming cut 6 bases from V and 1 base from J; bases unmatched to any gene: 7. This CDR3 spans 15 amino acids. The CDR3 bases are TGTGCCAGCAGTCGGCCGGACAGGGTTAACTATGGCTACACCTTC. It yields the protein CASSRPDRVNYGYTF.

The gene calls are TRBV5-1 and TRBJ1-6, with 9 bases lining up with TRBD1. J was trimmed by 5 bases and V by 0 bases; bases with no gene match: 3. This CDR3 region has 16 residues. Germline values: CDR1 SGHRS, CDR2 YFSETQ. The CDR3 is CASSLGTGADNSPLHF. The CDR3 DNA reads TGCGCCAGCAGCTTGGGGACAGGGGCAGATAATTCACCCCTCCACTTT.